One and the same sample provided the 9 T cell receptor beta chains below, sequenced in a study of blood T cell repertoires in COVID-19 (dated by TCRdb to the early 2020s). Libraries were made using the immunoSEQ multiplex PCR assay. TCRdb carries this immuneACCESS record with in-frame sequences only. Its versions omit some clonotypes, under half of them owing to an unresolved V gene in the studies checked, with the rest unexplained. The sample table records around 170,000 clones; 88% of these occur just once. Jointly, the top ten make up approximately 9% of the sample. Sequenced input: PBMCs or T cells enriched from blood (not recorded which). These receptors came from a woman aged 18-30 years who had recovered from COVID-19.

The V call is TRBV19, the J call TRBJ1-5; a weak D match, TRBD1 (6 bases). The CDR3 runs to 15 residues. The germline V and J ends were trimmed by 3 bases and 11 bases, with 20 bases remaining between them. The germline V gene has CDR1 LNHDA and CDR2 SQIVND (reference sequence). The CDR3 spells CASSIPLTGPGSQHF. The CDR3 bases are TGTGCCAGTAGTATTCCCCTGACAGGCCCTGGGTCCCAGCATTTT.

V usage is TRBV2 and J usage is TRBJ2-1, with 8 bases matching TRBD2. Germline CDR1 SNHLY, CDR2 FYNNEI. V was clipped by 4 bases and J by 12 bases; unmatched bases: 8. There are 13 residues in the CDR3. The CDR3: CASSGLAGRWQFF. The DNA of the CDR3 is TGTGCCAGCAGTGGGCTAGCGGGTAGATGGCAGTTCTTC.

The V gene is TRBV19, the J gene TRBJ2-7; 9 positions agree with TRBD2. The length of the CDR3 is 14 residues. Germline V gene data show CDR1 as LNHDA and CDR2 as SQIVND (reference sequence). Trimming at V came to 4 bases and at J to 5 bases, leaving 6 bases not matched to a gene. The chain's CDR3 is CASSKSGTSNEQYF. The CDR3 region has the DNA TGTGCCAGTAGTAAATCCGGGACTAGCAACGAGCAGTACTTC.

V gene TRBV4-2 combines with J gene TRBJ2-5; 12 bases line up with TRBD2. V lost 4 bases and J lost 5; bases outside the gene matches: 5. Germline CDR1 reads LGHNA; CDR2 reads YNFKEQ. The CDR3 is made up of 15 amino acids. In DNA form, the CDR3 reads TGTGCCAGCAGCCGGACTAGCGGGGTATATGAGACCCAGTACTTC. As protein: CASSRTSGVYETQYF.

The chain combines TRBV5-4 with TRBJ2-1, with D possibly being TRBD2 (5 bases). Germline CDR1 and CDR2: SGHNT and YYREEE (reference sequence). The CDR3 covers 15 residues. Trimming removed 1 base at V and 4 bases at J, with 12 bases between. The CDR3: CASSLPSGGYNEQFF. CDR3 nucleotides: TGTGCCAGCAGCTTGCCCAGCGGAGGATACAATGAGCAGTTCTTC.

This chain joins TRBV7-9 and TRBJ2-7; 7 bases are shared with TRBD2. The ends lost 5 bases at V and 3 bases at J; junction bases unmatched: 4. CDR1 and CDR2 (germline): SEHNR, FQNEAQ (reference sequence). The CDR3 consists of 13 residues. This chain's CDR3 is CASSPAGFYEQYF. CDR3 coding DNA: TGTGCCAGCAGCCCAGCGGGGTTCTACGAGCAGTACTTC.

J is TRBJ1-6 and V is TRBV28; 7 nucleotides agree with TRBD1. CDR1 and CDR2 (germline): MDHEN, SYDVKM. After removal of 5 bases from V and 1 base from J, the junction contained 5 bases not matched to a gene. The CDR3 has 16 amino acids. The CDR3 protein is CASSPTGLSYNSPLHF. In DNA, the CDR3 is TGTGCCAGCAGTCCGACAGGGCTTTCCTATAATTCACCCCTCCACTTT.

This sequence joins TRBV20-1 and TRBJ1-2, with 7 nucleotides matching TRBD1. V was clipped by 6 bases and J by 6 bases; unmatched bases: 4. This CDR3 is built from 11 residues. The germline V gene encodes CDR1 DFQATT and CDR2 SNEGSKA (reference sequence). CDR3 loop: CSAPQGHGYTF. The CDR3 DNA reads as TGCAGTGCACCACAGGGGCATGGCTACACCTTC.

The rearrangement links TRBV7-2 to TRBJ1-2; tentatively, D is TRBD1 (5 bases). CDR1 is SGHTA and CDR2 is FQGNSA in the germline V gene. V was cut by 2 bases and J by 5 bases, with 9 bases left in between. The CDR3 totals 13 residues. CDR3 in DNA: TGTGCCAGCAGCTTAAAGACAGTTTATGGCTACACCTTC. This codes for CASSLKTVYGYTF.